The T cell receptor (beta chain) under discussion was sequenced for a study of PD-1 blockade in classical Hodgkin lymphoma. Study-wide results and limits: Nothing has yet pinned down what causes the repertoire differences, possibly disease activity or prior therapy.

A word on this clone: The antigen is unknown.

V lost 5 bases and J 2 bases, leaving 19 bases between the germline ends. CDR3 length equals 16 residues. Per the germline V gene, CDR1 is MDHEN and CDR2 is SYDVKM. As for time point: newly diagnosed, previously untreated cHL patient sample. The study purified CD4+ T cells from thawed PBMCs using magnetic negative selection. Here immunoSEQ multiplex PCR was the method, and the copy in TCRdb shows in-frame clones only, minus some. The profile covers approximately 23,000 clones, with approximately 90% appearing a single time and 0.41% taken by the ten largest. The chain carries TRBV28 and TRBJ2-7; tentatively, D is TRBD2 (5 bases). The source of this sequence is a human donor with classical Hodgkin lymphoma. The sample was CD4+ T cells from blood. The CDR3 bases are TGTGCCAGCAGTAGTCAAGCGGACGGCACACCCTACGAGCAGTACTTC. This encodes CASSSQADGTPYEQYF.